The source of this TCR beta chain is a study of blood T cell repertoires in COVID-19 (dated by TCRdb to about 2020). Regarding the study in general: Samples from collaborators originated in the United States, Italy and Spain and spanned both the acute and convalescent phases of COVID-19. HLA class I and class II types, where available, came from metadata supplied by the sample provider rather than from assay-based typing. The material from the prospective study consisted of cDNA or gDNA derived from T cells, B-cell-depleted T cells, or PBMCs. Subjects who had been exposed to COVID-19, were actively infected with it, or had recovered from it provided the deeply sampled blood TCRbeta repertoires that made up the dataset. A de-identified subject ID, COVID-19 status, age in years and sex were almost always included in the sample metadata. The samples were drawn from the first 160 participants of the ongoing ImmuneRACE study and from roughly 1,300 subjects provided by 6 global collaborators. A freely available public database, intended as a resource for researchers studying the immune response to SARS-CoV-2, is where the repertoires were released. Overall study results and their limits: The quantity of clinical and demographic metadata differed by source and by participant and was supplied without curation.

As for this clone: Its specific antigen is unknown. Per-nucleotide qualities are absent, and no much larger clonotype sits a single base away.

Participants in the prospective study were aged 18 to 89 years, lived in more than 20 United States geographic areas, and enrolled through a virtual design. In the prospective study, participants were assigned to cohorts based on the clinical history participants reported in a screening survey and a study questionnaire. For ImmuneRACE Cohort 3, a participant was defined as recovered based on two consecutive negative NP/OP PCR tests, clearance by a healthcare professional, or resolution of symptoms. In the prospective study, whole blood, serum and a nasopharyngeal or oropharyngeal swab were collected from each participant by mobile phlebotomists. Over an approximately 2-month period, participants in the prospective study had the option of providing additional blood draws and questionnaires. Before DNA extraction, prospective study blood samples were shipped either frozen or at room temperature.

The immunoSEQ Assay, a bias-controlled multiplex PCR, was used to amplify TCRbeta CDR3 regions from genomic DNA. For the original study's pipeline: Nucleated cell counts per sample were estimated from amplification of reference gene primers within the assay. To quantify the absolute abundance of each unique TCRbeta CDR3 rearrangement, sequence reads were collapsed and filtered. Productive Simpson clonality was computed per sample as the square root of Simpson's diversity index over productive rearrangements. Held by TCRdb, this immuneACCESS table contains in-frame sequences only and omits some clones. Under half of the omission traces to an unresolved V gene where checked; the cause of the rest is unknown. That table is the source of V, J and clone size, and D and trimming were worked out from the DNA. Here the sample has a few hundred thousand clones; roughly 87% occur a single time. Of the sample, around 5.1% falls within the top ten clones.

The junction carries 9 bases between V and J, which are trimmed by 3 bases and 0 bases respectively. From the cysteine through the phenylalanine, the CDR3 covers 15 amino acids. Left in the record is the CDR3 DNA by itself, 45 bases read in frame from the first base. From a lookup of the germline V gene (reference sequence), CDR1 and CDR2 are LNHDA and SQIVND. Sequenced material: PBMCs or T cells enriched from blood (not recorded which). The origin of this receptor is a woman aged 50 to 65 who had recovered from COVID-19. The receptor chain draws on TRBV19 and TRBJ1-5; the D gene assignment is ambiguous. The CDR3 protein is CASSMGLTSNQPQHF. The DNA is as follows: TGTGCCAGTAGTATGGGCCTTACTAGCAATCAGCCCCAGCATTTT.